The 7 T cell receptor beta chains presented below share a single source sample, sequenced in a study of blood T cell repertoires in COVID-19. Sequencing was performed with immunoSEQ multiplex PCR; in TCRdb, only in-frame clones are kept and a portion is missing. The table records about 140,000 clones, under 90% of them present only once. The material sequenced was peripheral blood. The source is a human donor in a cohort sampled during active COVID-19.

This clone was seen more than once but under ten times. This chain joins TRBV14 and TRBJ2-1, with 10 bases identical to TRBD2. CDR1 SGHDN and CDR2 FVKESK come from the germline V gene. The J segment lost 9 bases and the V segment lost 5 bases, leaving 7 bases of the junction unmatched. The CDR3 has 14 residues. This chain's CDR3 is CASSVRAGGFEQFF. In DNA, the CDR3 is TGTGCCAGCAGCGTACGAGCGGGAGGGTTTGAGCAGTTCTTC.

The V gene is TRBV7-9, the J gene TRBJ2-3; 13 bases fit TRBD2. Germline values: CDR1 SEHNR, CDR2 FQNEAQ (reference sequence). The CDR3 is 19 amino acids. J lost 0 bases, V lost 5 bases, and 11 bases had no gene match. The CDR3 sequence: CASSPYRTSGSRSTDTQYF. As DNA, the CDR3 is TGTGCCAGCAGCCCCTACCGGACTAGCGGGAGTAGAAGCACAGATACGCAGTATTTT.

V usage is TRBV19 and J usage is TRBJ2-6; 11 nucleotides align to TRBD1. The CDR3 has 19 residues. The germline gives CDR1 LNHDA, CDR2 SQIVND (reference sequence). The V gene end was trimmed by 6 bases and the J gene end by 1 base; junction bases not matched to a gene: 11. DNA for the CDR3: TGTGCCAGTAGCCCCTCCGGGACAGGGGGATCTTCTGGGGCCAACGTCCTGACTTTC. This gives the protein CASSPSGTGGSSGANVLTF.

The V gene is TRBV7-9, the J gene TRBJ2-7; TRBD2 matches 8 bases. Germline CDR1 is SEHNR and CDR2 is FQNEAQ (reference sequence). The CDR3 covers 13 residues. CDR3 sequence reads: CASITAGGYEQYF. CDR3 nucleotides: TGTGCGAGTATCACCGCGGGAGGCTACGAGCAGTACTTC.

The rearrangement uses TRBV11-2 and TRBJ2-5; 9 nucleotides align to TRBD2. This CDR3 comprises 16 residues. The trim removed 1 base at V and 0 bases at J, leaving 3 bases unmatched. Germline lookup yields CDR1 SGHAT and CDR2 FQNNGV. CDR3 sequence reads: CASSLARLADQETQYF. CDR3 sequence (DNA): TGTGCCAGCAGCTTAGCGAGACTAGCGGACCAAGAGACCCAGTACTTC.

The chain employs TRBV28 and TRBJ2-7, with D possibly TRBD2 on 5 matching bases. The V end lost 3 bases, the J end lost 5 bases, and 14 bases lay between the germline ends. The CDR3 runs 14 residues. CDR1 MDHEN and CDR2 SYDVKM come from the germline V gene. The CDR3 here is CASSLRVGGNEQYF. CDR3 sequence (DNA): TGTGCCAGCAGTTTGAGGGTCGGCGGCAACGAGCAGTACTTC.

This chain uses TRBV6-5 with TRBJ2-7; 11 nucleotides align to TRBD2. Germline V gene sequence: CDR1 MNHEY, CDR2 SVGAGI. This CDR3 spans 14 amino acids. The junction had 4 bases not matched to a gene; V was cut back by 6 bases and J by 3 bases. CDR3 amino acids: CASRLAGGVYEQYF. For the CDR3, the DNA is TGTGCCAGCAGGTTAGCGGGAGGGGTCTACGAGCAGTACTTC.